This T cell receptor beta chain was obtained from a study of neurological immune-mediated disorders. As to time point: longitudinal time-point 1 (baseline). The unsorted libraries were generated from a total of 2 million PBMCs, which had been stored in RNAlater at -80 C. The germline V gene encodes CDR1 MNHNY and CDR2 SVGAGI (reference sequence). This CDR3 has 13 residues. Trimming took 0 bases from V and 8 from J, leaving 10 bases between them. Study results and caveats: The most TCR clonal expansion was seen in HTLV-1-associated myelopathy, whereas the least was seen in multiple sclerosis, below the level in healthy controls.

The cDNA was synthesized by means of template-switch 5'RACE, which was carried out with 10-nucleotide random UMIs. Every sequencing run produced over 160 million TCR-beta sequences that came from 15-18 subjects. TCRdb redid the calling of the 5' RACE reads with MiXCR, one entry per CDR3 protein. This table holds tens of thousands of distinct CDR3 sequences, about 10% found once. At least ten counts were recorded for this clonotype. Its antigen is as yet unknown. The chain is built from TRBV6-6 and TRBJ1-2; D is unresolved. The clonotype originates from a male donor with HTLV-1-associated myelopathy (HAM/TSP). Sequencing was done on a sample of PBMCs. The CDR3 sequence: CASSYSSVGGYTF. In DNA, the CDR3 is TGTGCCAGCAGTTACTCGTCGGTAGGAGGCTACACCTTC.